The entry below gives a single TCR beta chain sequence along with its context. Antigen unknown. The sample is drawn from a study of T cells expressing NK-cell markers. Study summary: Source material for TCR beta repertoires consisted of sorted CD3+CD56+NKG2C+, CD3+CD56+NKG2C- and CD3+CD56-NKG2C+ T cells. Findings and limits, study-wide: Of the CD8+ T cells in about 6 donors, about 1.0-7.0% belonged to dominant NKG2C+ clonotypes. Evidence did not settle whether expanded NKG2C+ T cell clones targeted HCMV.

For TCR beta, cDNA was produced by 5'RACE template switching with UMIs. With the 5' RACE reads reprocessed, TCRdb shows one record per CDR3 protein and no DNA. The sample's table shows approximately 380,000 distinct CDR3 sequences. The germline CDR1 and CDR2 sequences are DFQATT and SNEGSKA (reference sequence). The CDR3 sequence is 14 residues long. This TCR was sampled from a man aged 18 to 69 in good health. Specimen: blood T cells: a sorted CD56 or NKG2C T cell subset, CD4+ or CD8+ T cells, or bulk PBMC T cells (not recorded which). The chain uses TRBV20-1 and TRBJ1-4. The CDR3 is CSAVIRGGSRKLFF.